Sequencing of this TCR beta chain was carried out in a study of cytomegalovirus exposure and HLA in healthy donors. Whole-study findings and limits: Across donors, most TCRs were seen rarely, yet some public ones were widespread. The authors listed some 150 TCR beta chains as cytomegalovirus-associated.

The CDR3 is 14 residues long. Germline V gives CDR1 SGHRS, CDR2 YFSETQ. Trimming removed 1 base from V and 8 bases from J; junction bases left unmatched: 6. A remark on this clone: Its antigen is not identified.

Sequencing used immunoSEQ multiplex PCR; TCRdb keeps in-frame clones, though not all of them. The data show about 110,000 clones, approximately 95% seen once. This TCR was sampled from a woman younger than 30 in good health and CMV-seronegative. The chain has TRBV5-1 and TRBJ2-4, with 7 bases lining up with TRBD1. Sequenced material: PBMCs. The CDR3 DNA follows: TGCGCCAGCAGCTTGTGGGCAGGGGGTGACATTCAGTACTTC. This gives the protein CASSLWAGGDIQYF.